This record concerns one T cell receptor (beta chain) sequence. Its antigen is undetermined. Each specimen consisted of roughly 0.9-10 million cryopreserved PBMC prior to extraction of DNA. These data come from a study of long-term antiretroviral therapy in people with HIV. Study findings and constraints: Someone took the blood between about 2003 and 2017, maybe while older ART regimens were in use. Clonotypes expanded prior to ART showed repertoire dominance at all sampled time points.

A v3.0 immunoSEQ assay was performed at survey level. Libraries were prepared by immunoSEQ multiplex PCR; TCRdb keeps only in-frame clonotypes and omits some of them. Among fewer than 30,000 clones, roughly four fifths were seen once, and the ten largest hold roughly 5.7%. The sequencing used unsorted PBMCs, collected 0.7 years before starting antiretroviral therapy. This clonotype originated in a young man with HIV.

The CDR3 loop is CASTPDRGHGYTF. The DNA for the CDR3 is TGTGCCAGCACGCCTGACAGGGGGCATGGCTACACCTTC. The chain employs TRBV6-5 and TRBJ1-2, with TRBD1 identical over 10 bases. This CDR3 has 13 residues. V was clipped by 7 bases and J by 6 bases; unmatched bases: 5. Germline V gene data show CDR1 as MNHEY and CDR2 as SVGAGI.